This T cell receptor (beta chain) was sequenced during a study of regulatory T cells in long-lasting Graves disease. Stated time point: persistent/refractory GD, antithyroid drugs over 5 years with positive TRAb. PBMC RNA served as the TCR library source. Deletions cut 8 bases from V and 11 bases from J, with 16 bases between. Germline V CDR1 and CDR2: MNHNS, SASEGT. The CDR3 contains 12 residues. With iRepertoire HTBI primers and Arm-PCR of CDR3 regions, TCR beta libraries were built. TCRdb processed the multiplex PCR reads anew with MiXCR; each CDR3 protein has one entry. The sample contains around 400,000 distinct CDR3 sequences, about a quarter of which appear only once.

Specimen: peripheral blood mononuclear cells (PBMCs), collected when the disease was refractory, from a patient treated with antithyroid drugs. The TCR originated in a female donor with Graves disease. V usage is TRBV6-1 and J usage is TRBJ1-5; D not certain. The CDR3 loop reads CASYTVDGSQHF. DNA of the CDR3: TGTGCCAGCTATACAGTCGACGGGTCCCAGCATTTT.